Each of the 13 T cell receptor beta chains below was sequenced from the same sample in a study of graft-versus-host responses after intestinal transplantation. Sequencing was performed with immunoSEQ multiplex PCR; in TCRdb, only in-frame clones are kept and a portion is missing. The top ten clones hold about 1.5% of a sample with 98,000 or so clones, about 82% of them seen once. Sequenced material: PBMCs, taken 255 days after intestinal transplant. Receptors were obtained from a human patient who received an intestinal transplant, so some T cells may come from the graft donor.

This CDR3 is CAIRPTGPGELFF. CDR3 in DNA: TGTGCCATCAGGCCGACAGGGCCCGGGGAGCTGTTTTTT. The chain has TRBV10-3 and TRBJ2-2, with 7 bases matching TRBD1. CDR3 length: 13 amino acids. Per germline, CDR1 ENHRY and CDR2 SYGVKD. The junction had 4 bases not matched to a gene; V was cut back by 6 bases and J by 6 bases.

The CDR3 here is CASSGGNQPQHF. Written as DNA, the CDR3 is TGTGCCAGCAGTGGCGGCAATCAGCCCCAGCATTTT. The chain links TRBV7-2 to TRBJ1-5, with D hard to call. Looked up from germline, CDR1 is SGHTA and CDR2 is FQGNSA. Trimming cost V 6 bases and J 2 bases, with 5 bases left between them. The CDR3 spans 12 residues.

The V and J genes are TRBV6-6 and TRBJ2-7; either TRBD1 or TRBD2 may supply D (5 bases each). This CDR3 region has 15 residues. Trimming removed 6 bases at V and 3 bases at J, with 18 bases between. Per the germline V gene, CDR1 is MNHNY and CDR2 is SVGAGI (reference sequence). Written as DNA, the CDR3 is TGTGCCAGCAGCAAGATAGGGGAGATATTCTACGAGCAGTACTTC. Encoded protein: CASSKIGEIFYEQYF.

The chain recombines TRBV5-6 with TRBJ2-1, with D unresolved. The CDR3 contains 12 residues. From germline, CDR1 is SGHDT and CDR2 YYEEEE. Deletions cut 4 bases from V and 9 bases from J, with 11 bases between. For the CDR3, the DNA is TGTGCCAGCAGCCATTTAGCTGCTGAGCAGTTCTTC. It is translated as CASSHLAAEQFF.

The chain links TRBV7-8 to TRBJ2-5; D is perhaps TRBD2 (5 bases). CDR3 length: 14 amino acids. Germline CDR1 is SGHVS and CDR2 is FQNEAQ. The ends were cut back, 1 base at V and 4 bases at J, with 10 bases in the middle. The CDR3 DNA follows: TGTGCCAGCAGCTTAGGAGGCAGCGGAGAGACCCAGTACTTC. This sequence encodes CASSLGGSGETQYF.

This sequence joins TRBV7-9 and TRBJ1-5; D call uncertain. In germline, CDR1 is SEHNR, CDR2 FQNEAQ (reference sequence). Trimming left V 5 bases short and J 6 bases short, with 8 bases between. The CDR3 loop spans 12 amino acids. For the CDR3, the DNA is TGTGCCAGCAGCAAATCAGGTCAGCCCCAGCATTTT. Its translation is CASSKSGQPQHF.

The J gene is TRBJ2-1, the V gene TRBV5-1; the D is unclear. Germline CDR1 SGHRS, CDR2 YFSETQ. V lost 3 bases and J 1 base, leaving 14 bases between the germline ends. This CDR3 is 16 amino acids long. The CDR3 reads CASSSREGLSYNEQFF. For the CDR3, the DNA is TGCGCCAGCAGCTCTAGGGAAGGGCTGTCCTACAATGAGCAGTTCTTC. The full variable domain, in which reference TRBV5-1 and TRBJ2-1 provide the parts outside the CDR3, is KAGVTQTPRYLIKTRGQQVTLSCSPISGHRSVSWYQQTPGQGLQFLFEYFSETQRNKGNFPGRFSGRQFSNSRSEMNVSTLELGDSALYLCASSSREGLSYNEQFFGPGTRLTVL.

The chain joins TRBV6-1 to TRBJ2-1; D possibly corresponds to TRBD2 (5 bases). Germline-derived CDR1 and CDR2 are MNHNS and SASEGT. The CDR3 is made up of 15 amino acids. Trimming shortened V by 6 bases and J by 2 bases, and 14 bases separated the two germline ends. CDR3 sequence (DNA): TGTGCCAGCAGCGGGAATACTGGGGCCTACAATGAGCAGTTCTTC. Its translation is CASSGNTGAYNEQFF.

The chain carries TRBV5-3 and TRBJ2-5, with D possibly being TRBD1 (5 bases). TRBV5-3 is recorded as an ORF, its role being uncertain. Trimming shortened V by 3 bases and J by 3 bases, and 9 bases separated the two germline ends. CDR3 size: 13 residues. The CDR3 protein is CARSSTEEETQYF. The CDR3, as DNA: TGTGCCAGAAGCTCGACAGAAGAAGAGACCCAGTACTTC.

The chain is built from TRBV18 and TRBJ2-7; 12 bases align to TRBD2. The V gene's germline CDR1 is KGHSH and CDR2 LQKENI. Unmatched junction bases numbered 6, after V lost 2 bases and J lost 4 bases. There are 16 residues in the CDR3. DNA of the CDR3: TGTGCCAGCTCACCATACGGACTAGCGGGGATGTACGAGCAGTACTTC. Amino acid sequence: CASSPYGLAGMYEQYF.

The gene calls are TRBV6-5 and TRBJ1-6, with no clear D. The germline V and J ends were trimmed by 6 bases and 0 bases, with 6 bases remaining between them. The CDR3 sequence is 14 residues long. Germline CDR1 reads MNHEY; CDR2 reads SVGAGI. The CDR3 sequence is CASRESSYNSPLHF. Here the CDR3 DNA reads TGTGCCAGCAGGGAGAGCTCCTATAATTCACCCCTCCACTTT.

The chain couples TRBV11-2 to TRBJ2-5; D gene ambiguous. The CDR3 covers 13 residues. Trimming removed 1 base from V and 7 bases from J, with 10 bases in between. Germline loops: CDR1 SGHAT, CDR2 FQNNGV. CDR3 coding DNA: TGTGCCAGCAGCTTAGGGCAGTTTGGGACCCAGTACTTC. This sequence encodes CASSLGQFGTQYF.

The V and J genes are TRBV18 and TRBJ2-7, with 9 bases aligning to TRBD1. V dropped 4 bases and J dropped 6; count of bases not matched to a gene: 13. The V gene's germline CDR1 is KGHSH and CDR2 LQKENI. The CDR3 is made up of 16 amino acids. The CDR3 bases are TGTGCCAGCTCACGAAACCTCGGGACAGGGCCAATCGAGCAGTACTTC. Amino acids: CASSRNLGTGPIEQYF.